The 10 T cell receptor beta chains given below trace back to one sample, sequenced in a study of T cell responses to AZD1222 COVID-19 vaccine (TCRdb year 2021). Explained via the paper, the time point label denotes: baseline before first vaccination. To prepare the library, the immunoSEQ multiplex PCR assay was applied. The source is immuneACCESS, and TCRdb retained only in-frame sequences with V and J called. Part of the clones is not carried over; for the studies checked, unresolved V genes explain less than half of this, and the remainder is unexplained. For this sample the table gives more than 85,000 clones, of which around 90% were detected only once. The leading ten clones occupy approximately 15% of the sample. This sample comprised peripheral blood, obtained on day 0 of AZD1222 vaccination. The receptors were sampled from an adult in good health.

The chain is built from TRBV3-1 (or the pseudogene TRBV3-2) and TRBJ1-6; TRBD1 matches at 8 bases. Losses at the gene ends were 0 bases for V and 6 bases for J; bases not matched to a gene: 10. Germline V gene sequence: CDR1 LGHDT, CDR2 YNNKEL (reference sequence). This CDR3 has 18 residues. The CDR3 DNA sequence: TGTGCCAGCAGCCAAGATCCCGGACAGGGTGTCGGTAATTCACCCCTCCACTTT. Its protein is CASSQDPGQGVGNSPLHF.

In this sample, this clone turned up once. The V and J genes are TRBV5-5 and TRBJ2-3; tentative D call: TRBD1 (6 bases). This CDR3 comprises 16 residues. V was shortened by 4 bases and J by 0 bases, with 15 bases between the two germline ends. Germline CDR1 SGHKS, CDR2 YYEKEE (reference sequence). CDR3 sequence (DNA): TGTGCCAGCAGCAAGGGACACCAAAGAAGCACAGATACGCAGTATTTT. Its protein is CASSKGHQRSTDTQYF.

Details on this clone: Other DNA variants within this sample encode the same CDR3. The chain employs TRBV2 and TRBJ1-2; a weak D match, TRBD1 (5 bases). The V gene's germline CDR1 is SNHLY and CDR2 FYNNEI. V dropped 4 bases and J dropped 4 bases, with 7 bases sitting between them. CDR3 length: 12 amino acids. CDR3 DNA: TGTGCCAGCAGTGGACAGCCCTATGGCTACACCTTC. This sequence encodes CASSGQPYGYTF. Full variable domain (rest looked up from reference TRBV2 and TRBJ1-2): EPEVTQTPSHQVTQMGQEVILRCVPISNHLYFYWYRQILGQKVEFLVSFYNNEISEKSEIFDDQFSVERPDGSNFTLKIRSTKLEDSAMYFCASSGQPYGYTFGSGTRLTVV.

This clone appeared a single time. The chain recombines TRBV7-8 with TRBJ1-1; D gene unclear. The ends were cut back, 4 bases at V and 3 bases at J, with 15 bases in the middle. This CDR3 is built from 15 residues. Germline V gene sequence: CDR1 SGHVS, CDR2 FQNEAQ. CDR3 loop: CASSSITGSDTEAFF. CDR3 DNA sequence: TGTGCCAGCAGCTCAATTACCGGGTCCGACACTGAAGCTTTCTTT.

The chain carries TRBV7-9 and TRBJ2-7, with a tentative D call TRBD1 (6 bases). The CDR3 contains 13 residues. Per the germline V gene, CDR1 is SEHNR and CDR2 is FQNEAQ (reference sequence). V dropped 8 bases and J dropped 3 bases, with 14 bases sitting between them. CDR3 in amino acids: CASCGQGSYEQYF. The CDR3 DNA follows: TGTGCCAGCTGTGGGCAGGGGAGCTACGAGCAGTACTTC.

The chain links TRBV19 to TRBJ2-2, with 9 bases matching TRBD2. CDR1 and CDR2 from the germline V gene are LNHDA and SQIVND (reference sequence). The CDR3 has 16 residues. With V trimmed by 5 bases and J by 2 bases, 6 bases remained unmatched. CDR3 sequence (DNA): TGTGCCAGTAGTTTTGTAGCGGGAGTAAACACCGGGGAGCTGTTTTTT. Translating it yields CASSFVAGVNTGELFF.

This chain connects TRBV27 to TRBJ2-1, with D perhaps TRBD1 (5 bases). The CDR3 loop spans 11 amino acids. Per germline, CDR1 MNHEY and CDR2 SMNVEV (reference sequence). Trimming cost V 6 bases and J 10 bases, with 10 bases left between them. The CDR3 DNA follows: TGTGCCAGCAGAAGGGGTCGCGAGCAGTTCTTC. Translation gives CASRRGREQFF.

The gene calls are TRBV30 and TRBJ1-1; 8 bases line up with TRBD1. Germline CDR1 and CDR2: GTSNPN and SVGIG (reference sequence). This CDR3 comprises 15 residues. J was trimmed by 0 bases and V by 0 bases; bases with no gene match: 3. Here the CDR3 DNA reads TGTGCCTGGAGTGTACAGGGGGAGGTGAACACTGAAGCTTTCTTT. Translated: CAWSVQGEVNTEAFF.

This chain connects TRBV7-6 to TRBJ2-5; D call uncertain. Trimming left V 3 bases short and J 4 bases short, with 15 bases between. CDR1 and CDR2 (germline): SGHVS, FNYEAQ. The CDR3 contains 15 residues. Here the CDR3 reads CASSFIGLTVETQYF. CDR3 DNA: TGTGCCAGCAGCTTTATCGGTTTAACGGTAGAGACCCAGTACTTC.

The rearrangement joins TRBV10-3 to TRBJ2-7, with 11 nucleotides matching TRBD2. CDR1 is ENHRY, CDR2 SYGVKD, per germline. The CDR3 sequence is 15 residues long. V trimming: 7 bases; J trimming: 2 bases; junction bases outside the gene matches: 7. CDR3 bases: TGTGCCATCACCCCCGGGACTAGCGGTACCTACGAGCAGTACTTC. Its protein is CAITPGTSGTYEQYF.